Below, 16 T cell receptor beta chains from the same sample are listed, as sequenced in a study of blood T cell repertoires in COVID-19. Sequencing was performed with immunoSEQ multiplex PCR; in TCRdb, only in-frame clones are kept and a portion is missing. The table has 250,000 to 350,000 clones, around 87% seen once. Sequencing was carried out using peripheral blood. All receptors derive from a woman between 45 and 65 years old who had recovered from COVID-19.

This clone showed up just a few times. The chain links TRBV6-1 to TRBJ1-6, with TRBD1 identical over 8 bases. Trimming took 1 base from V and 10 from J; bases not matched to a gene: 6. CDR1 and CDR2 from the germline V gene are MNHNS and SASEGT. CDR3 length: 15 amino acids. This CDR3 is CASSEVWTGNSPLHF. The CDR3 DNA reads TGTGCCAGCAGTGAAGTGTGGACAGGGAACTCACCCCTCCACTTT.

The CDR3 loop is CSGRSGNTIYF. CDR3 DNA: TGCAGCGGTCGCTCTGGAAACACCATATATTTT. The chain carries TRBV20-1 and TRBJ1-3; unclear D gene. Looked up from germline, CDR1 is DFQATT and CDR2 is SNEGSKA (reference sequence). This CDR3 has 11 amino acids.

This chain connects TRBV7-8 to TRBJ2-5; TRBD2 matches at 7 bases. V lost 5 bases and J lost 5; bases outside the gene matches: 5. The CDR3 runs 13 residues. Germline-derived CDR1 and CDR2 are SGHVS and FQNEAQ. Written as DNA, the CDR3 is TGTGCCAGCAGCCGGGGAGGGTTCGAGACCCAGTACTTC. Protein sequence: CASSRGGFETQYF.

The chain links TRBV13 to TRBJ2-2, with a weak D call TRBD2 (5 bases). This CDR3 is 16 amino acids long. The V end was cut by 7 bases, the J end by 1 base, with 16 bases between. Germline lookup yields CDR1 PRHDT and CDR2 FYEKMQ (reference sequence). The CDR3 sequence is CASTPSGSVNTGELFF. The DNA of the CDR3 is TGTGCCAGCACCCCCTCGGGGTCCGTGAACACCGGGGAGCTGTTTTTT.

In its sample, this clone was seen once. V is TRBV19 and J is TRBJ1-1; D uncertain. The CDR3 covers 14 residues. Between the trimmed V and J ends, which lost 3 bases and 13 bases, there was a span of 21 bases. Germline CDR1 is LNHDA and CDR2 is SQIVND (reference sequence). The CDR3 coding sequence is TGTGCCAGTAGTATTAGAATTCGCCCATCGGGAGTTTTCTTT. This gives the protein CASSIRIRPSGVFF. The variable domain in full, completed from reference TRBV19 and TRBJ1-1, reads DGGITQSPKYLFRKEGQNVTLSCEQNLNHDAMYWYRQDPGQGLRLIYYSQIVNDFQKGDIAEGYSVSREKKESFPLTVTSAQKNPTAFYLCASSIRIRPSGVFFGQGTRLTVV.

The CDR3 nucleotides are TGTGCCAGCAGTCCCGAACTCCGATTGCTTTACAATGAGCAGTTCTTC. Translating gives CASSPELRLLYNEQFF. The V gene is TRBV6-2 or TRBV6-3, the J gene TRBJ2-1, with unresolved D. V was cut by 5 bases and J by 4 bases, with 18 bases left in between. Looked up from germline, CDR1 is MNHEY and CDR2 is SVGEGT. The CDR3 runs 16 residues.

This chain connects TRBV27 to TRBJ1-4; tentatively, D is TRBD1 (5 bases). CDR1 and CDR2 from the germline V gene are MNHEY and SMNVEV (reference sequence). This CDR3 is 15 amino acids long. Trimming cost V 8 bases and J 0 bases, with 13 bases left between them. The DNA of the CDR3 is TGTGCCAGCCGCGGGACGGCAACAACTAATGAAAAACTGTTTTTT. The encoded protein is CASRGTATTNEKLFF.

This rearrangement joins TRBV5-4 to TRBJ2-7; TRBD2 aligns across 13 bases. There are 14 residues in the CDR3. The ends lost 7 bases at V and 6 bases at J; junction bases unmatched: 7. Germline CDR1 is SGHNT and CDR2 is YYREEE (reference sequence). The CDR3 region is CASGWTSGSTEQYF. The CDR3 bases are TGTGCCAGCGGTTGGACTAGCGGGAGTACCGAGCAGTACTTC.

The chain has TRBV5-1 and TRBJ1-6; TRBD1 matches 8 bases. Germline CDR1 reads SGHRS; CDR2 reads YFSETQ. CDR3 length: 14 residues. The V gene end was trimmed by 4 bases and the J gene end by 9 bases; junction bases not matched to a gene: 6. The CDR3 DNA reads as TGCGCCAGCAGCCTAGGACAGGGTGGTTCACCCCTCCACTTT. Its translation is CASSLGQGGSPLHF. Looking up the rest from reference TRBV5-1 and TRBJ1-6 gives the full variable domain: KAGVTQTPRYLIKTRGQQVTLSCSPISGHRSVSWYQQTPGQGLQFLFEYFSETQRNKGNFPGRFSGRQFSNSRSEMNVSTLELGDSALYLCASSLGQGGSPLHFGNGTRLTVT.

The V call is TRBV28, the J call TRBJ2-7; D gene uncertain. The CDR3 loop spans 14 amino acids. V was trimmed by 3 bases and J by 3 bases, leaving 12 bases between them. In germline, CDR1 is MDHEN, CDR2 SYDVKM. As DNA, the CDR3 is TGTGCCAGCAGTTTTTCCCACATTCACTACGAGCAGTACTTC. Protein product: CASSFSHIHYEQYF.

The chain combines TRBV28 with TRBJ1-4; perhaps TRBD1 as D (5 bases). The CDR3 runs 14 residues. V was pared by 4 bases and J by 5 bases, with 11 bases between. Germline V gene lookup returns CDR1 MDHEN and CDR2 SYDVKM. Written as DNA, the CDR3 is TGTGCCAGCAGTTCGGGGACTGCGAATGAAAAACTGTTTTTT. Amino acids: CASSSGTANEKLFF.

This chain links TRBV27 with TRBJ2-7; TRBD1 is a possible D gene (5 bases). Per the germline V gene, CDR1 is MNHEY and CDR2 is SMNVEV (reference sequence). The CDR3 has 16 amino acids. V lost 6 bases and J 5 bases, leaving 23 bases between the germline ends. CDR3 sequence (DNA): TGTGCCAGCAGATCGGACGGCAGGGAAAGGATGGACGAGCAGTACTTC. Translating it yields CASRSDGRERMDEQYF.

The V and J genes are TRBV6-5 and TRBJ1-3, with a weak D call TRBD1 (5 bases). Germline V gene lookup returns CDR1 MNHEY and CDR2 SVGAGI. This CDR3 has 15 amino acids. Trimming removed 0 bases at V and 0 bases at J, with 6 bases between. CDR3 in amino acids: CASSYSGGSGNTIYF. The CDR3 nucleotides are TGTGCCAGCAGTTACTCCGGGGGCTCTGGAAACACCATATATTTT.

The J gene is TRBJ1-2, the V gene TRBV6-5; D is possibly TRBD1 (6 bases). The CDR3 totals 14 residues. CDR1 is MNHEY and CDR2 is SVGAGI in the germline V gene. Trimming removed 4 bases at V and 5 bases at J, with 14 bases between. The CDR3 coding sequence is TGTGCCAGCAGTTTCCGACAGGATTCTTATGGCTACACCTTC. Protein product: CASSFRQDSYGYTF.

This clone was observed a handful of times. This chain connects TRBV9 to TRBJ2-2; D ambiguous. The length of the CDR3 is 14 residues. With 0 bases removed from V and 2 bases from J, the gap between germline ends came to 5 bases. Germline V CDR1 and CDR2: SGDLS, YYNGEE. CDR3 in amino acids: CASSVDINTGELFF. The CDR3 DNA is TGTGCCAGCAGCGTAGACATTAACACCGGGGAGCTGTTTTTT.

This CDR3 is CASSLDLGTVYSPLHF. The CDR3 bases are TGTGCCAGCAGCTTAGACCTAGGGACAGTCTATTCACCCCTCCACTTT. The chain recombines TRBV11-2 with TRBJ1-6, with 7 bases aligning to TRBD1. Looked up from germline, CDR1 is SGHAT and CDR2 is FQNNGV. V lost 0 bases, J lost 8 bases, and 7 bases stayed unmatched. The CDR3 has 16 residues. The entire variable domain, with the rest obtained from reference TRBV11-2 and TRBJ1-6, is as follows: EAGVAQSPRYKIIEKRQSVAFWCNPISGHATLYWYQQILGQGPKLLIQFQNNGVVDDSQLPKDRFSAERLKGVDSTLKIQPAKLEDSAVYLCASSLDLGTVYSPLHFGNGTRLTVT.